One and the same sample provided the 31 T cell receptor beta chains below, sequenced in a study of blood T cell repertoires in COVID-19. TCRdb's copy holds only in-frame clones and misses some; the assay was immunoSEQ multiplex PCR. The sample lists more than 250,000 clones, around 89% occurring once. The sequenced sample was peripheral blood. The receptors shown here come from a woman younger than 45 with COVID-19, enrolled during active disease.

Here the CDR3 reads CASSIQGGETQYF. The CDR3 nucleotides read TGTGCCAGCAGCATTCAGGGCGGAGAGACCCAGTACTTC. This chain links TRBV7-9 with TRBJ2-5; possibly TRBD1 for D (5 bases). The V gene lost 5 bases and the J gene lost 4 bases, with 11 bases spanning the gap. CDR1 SEHNR and CDR2 FQNEAQ come from the germline V gene (reference sequence). The CDR3 runs to 13 residues.

The chain has TRBV11-3 and TRBJ2-1, with 13 bases fitting TRBD2. The germline V gene has CDR1 SGHNT and CDR2 YENEEA. The trim removed 5 bases at V and 12 bases at J, leaving 1 base unmatched. The CDR3 covers 12 residues. This CDR3 reads CASSTSGGVQFF. The CDR3 nucleotides are TGTGCCAGCAGCACTAGCGGGGGGGTGCAGTTCTTC.

This chain joins TRBV5-1 and TRBJ1-1; maybe TRBD1 (5 bases). CDR3 size: 14 residues. Germline V CDR1 and CDR2: SGHRS, YFSETQ. The V and J ends lost 4 bases and 5 bases respectively, with 15 bases between them. CDR3 in DNA: TGCGCCAGCAGCGAACAGGCGGGAGGGACTGAAGCTTTCTTT. This sequence encodes CASSEQAGGTEAFF.

The rearrangement uses TRBV9 and TRBJ2-2; 10 positions match TRBD2. This CDR3 has 17 residues. The germline V gene encodes CDR1 SGDLS and CDR2 YYNGEE. V dropped 0 bases and J dropped 1; count of bases not matched to a gene: 3. CDR3 bases: TGTGCCAGCAGCGTAGCCCGACTAGCGGGGAACACCGGGGAGCTGTTTTTT. Amino acids: CASSVARLAGNTGELFF.

The chain carries TRBV4-3 and TRBJ2-2; D unresolved. The CDR3 totals 16 residues. The germline gives CDR1 LGHNA, CDR2 YSLEER. V lost 6 bases and J 4 bases, leaving 18 bases between the germline ends. CDR3 sequence reads: CASRPTLFGPTGELFF. CDR3 nucleotides: TGCGCCAGCAGACCTACCTTATTCGGTCCCACCGGGGAGCTGTTTTTT.

The rearrangement uses TRBV6-5 and TRBJ1-2; the match to TRBD1 covers 7 bases. J lost 4 bases, V lost 5 bases, and 4 bases had no gene match. The CDR3 sequence is 13 residues long. CDR1 and CDR2 from the germline V gene are MNHEY and SVGAGI. DNA of the CDR3: TGTGCCAGCAGTAATACAGGGGCCTATGGCTACACCTTC. Its translation is CASSNTGAYGYTF.

The chain links TRBV7-2 to TRBJ2-3; 11 nucleotides align to TRBD2. Trimming took 2 bases from V and 2 from J; bases not matched to a gene: 12. This CDR3 comprises 19 residues. The germline CDR1 and CDR2 sequences are SGHTA and FQGNSA. For the CDR3, the DNA is TGTGCCAGCAGCTTAAGCCCTAGCGGGGGGACTACCTACACAGATACGCAGTATTTT. The encoded protein is CASSLSPSGGTTYTDTQYF.

The chain is built from TRBV19 and TRBJ2-1; TRBD1 aligns across 8 bases. V gave up 1 base and J gave up 2 bases; unmatched junction bases: 7. Germline values: CDR1 LNHDA, CDR2 SQIVND (reference sequence). The CDR3 runs 17 residues. CDR3 bases: TGTGCCAGTAGTATAGGAGGTCAGGGGGCACCCTACAATGAGCAGTTCTTC. Translating it yields CASSIGGQGAPYNEQFF.

The V gene is TRBV3-1 (or the pseudogene TRBV3-2), the J gene TRBJ1-2; D not resolved. The CDR3 loop spans 16 amino acids. Germline lookup yields CDR1 LGHDT and CDR2 YNNKEL (reference sequence). V dropped 3 bases and J dropped 1 base, with 15 bases sitting between them. In DNA, the CDR3 is TGTGCCAGCAGCCATTTAGTCGCTGGTATTAACTATGGCTACACCTTC. Its translation is CASSHLVAGINYGYTF.

This sequence joins TRBV9 and TRBJ2-2; 10 bases line up with TRBD1. CDR3 size: 15 residues. Germline V gene data show CDR1 as SGDLS and CDR2 as YYNGEE. Unmatched junction bases numbered 7, after V lost 3 bases and J lost 8 bases. CDR3 DNA sequence: TGTGCCAGCAGCGCGGGGGACAGGGGATATGGGGAGCTGTTTTTT. It yields the protein CASSAGDRGYGELFF.

This rearrangement joins TRBV5-6 to TRBJ2-4; the D gene is possibly TRBD2 (5 bases). The ends were cut back, 0 bases at V and 7 bases at J, with 8 bases in the middle. Per the germline V gene, CDR1 is SGHDT and CDR2 is YYEEEE. The length of the CDR3 is 13 residues. The CDR3: CASSLVGSNIQYF. DNA of the CDR3: TGTGCCAGCAGCTTGGTGGGGAGTAACATTCAGTACTTC.

Regarding this clone: This sample also contains other DNA sequences that code for the same CDR3. The V and J genes are TRBV5-1 and TRBJ1-4; possibly TRBD1 for D (5 bases). V lost 0 bases and J 4 bases, leaving 7 bases between the germline ends. CDR1 is SGHRS and CDR2 is YFSETQ in the germline V gene. The CDR3 is 14 residues long. The CDR3 spells CASSLGQFNEKLFF. CDR3 sequence (DNA): TGCGCCAGCAGCTTGGGACAGTTTAATGAAAAACTGTTTTTT.

A single count supports this clone. The gene calls are TRBV27 and TRBJ1-1, with D unresolved. The germline CDR1 and CDR2 sequences are MNHEY and SMNVEV (reference sequence). The V and J ends lost 10 bases and 0 bases respectively, with 15 bases between them. This CDR3 has 14 residues. CDR3 protein: CATLQNYMNTEAFF. The CDR3 nucleotides are TGTGCCACCCTTCAAAACTATATGAACACTGAAGCTTTCTTT.

The chain uses TRBV4-1 and TRBJ2-2, with D possibly TRBD1 on 5 matching bases. Germline CDR1 is MGHRA and CDR2 is YSYEKL. Trimming stripped 4 bases from V and 4 bases from J, with 16 bases between. The CDR3 spans 16 residues. CDR3: CASSPRWQGSTGELFF. The CDR3 region has the DNA TGCGCCAGCAGCCCCCGGTGGCAGGGTAGCACCGGGGAGCTGTTTTTT.

CDR3 DNA sequence: TGTGCCAGCAGCCAAGATTCTCGTTACAATGAGCAGTTCTTC. Translated: CASSQDSRYNEQFF. The gene calls are TRBV4-2 and TRBJ2-1; D unresolved. V dropped 0 bases and J dropped 4 bases, with 7 bases sitting between them. CDR1 LGHNA and CDR2 YNFKEQ come from the germline V gene. The length of the CDR3 is 14 residues.

The chain employs TRBV24-1 and TRBJ1-2; the match to TRBD1 covers 11 bases. V lost 5 bases, J lost 8 bases, and 9 bases stayed unmatched. The CDR3 extends over 15 amino acids. The germline V gene encodes CDR1 KGHDR and CDR2 SFDVKD. The DNA of the CDR3 is TGTGCCACCAGTGCTCCGGGACAGGGGGAATGGGGCTACACCTTC. It is translated as CATSAPGQGEWGYTF.

The rearrangement uses TRBV19 and TRBJ1-1; tentatively, D is TRBD1 (6 bases). V lost 10 bases and J lost 13, with 19 bases in between. Germline V gene sequence: CDR1 LNHDA, CDR2 SQIVND (reference sequence). The CDR3 covers 11 residues. CDR3 DNA: TGTGCCACCAGCGGGGGGGCCCGGAGTTTCTTT. This gives the protein CATSGGARSFF.

The chain combines TRBV7-2 with TRBJ2-1, with 8 nucleotides matching TRBD2. The CDR3 is 18 amino acids. With V trimmed by 4 bases and J by 0 bases, 11 bases remained unmatched. The germline CDR1 and CDR2 sequences are SGHTA and FQGNSA. In DNA, the CDR3 is TGTGCCAGCAGCTGGACTAGCAGGGGCATAAGCTCCTACAATGAGCAGTTCTTC. It codes for CASSWTSRGISSYNEQFF. Full variable domain (missing parts from reference TRBV7-2 and TRBJ2-1): GAGVSQSPSNKVTEKGKDVELRCDPISGHTALYWYRQSLGQGLEFLIYFQGNSAPDKSGLPSDRFSAERTGGSVSTLTIQRTQQEDSAVYLCASSWTSRGISSYNEQFFGPGTRLTVL.

The chain combines TRBV27 with TRBJ2-7; D not certain. CDR1 is MNHEY and CDR2 is SMNVEV in the germline V gene (reference sequence). This CDR3 is 14 amino acids long. Trimming took 3 bases from V and 3 from J, leaving 12 bases between them. The DNA for the CDR3 is TGTGCCAGCAGTTTTGGCCCTACGGGCTACGAGCAGTACTTC. Protein: CASSFGPTGYEQYF.

J is TRBJ2-1 and V is TRBV2; 8 bases map to TRBD2. Germline loops: CDR1 SNHLY, CDR2 FYNNEI. The length of the CDR3 is 15 residues. V was pared by 8 bases and J by 2 bases, with 8 bases of the junction left unmatched. The CDR3 here is CASGGYSGAYNEQFF. DNA for the CDR3: TGTGCCAGCGGGGGCTATAGCGGGGCCTACAATGAGCAGTTCTTC.

V is TRBV5-6 and J is TRBJ1-2, with D unclear. The CDR3 extends over 13 amino acids. Germline values: CDR1 SGHDT, CDR2 YYEEEE. Trimming pared 2 bases from V and 8 bases from J, leaving 13 bases between. The CDR3 DNA is TGTGCCAGCAGCTTAGGAAGGCTCAGGGGCTACACCTTC. Translating it yields CASSLGRLRGYTF.

This sequence joins TRBV5-5 and TRBJ1-2, with a weak D call TRBD1 (5 bases). The CDR3 totals 13 residues. Germline V CDR1 and CDR2: SGHKS, YYEKEE (reference sequence). The V gene lost 1 base and the J gene lost 2 bases, with 6 bases spanning the gap. The CDR3 here is CASSLSGNYGYTF. The CDR3 bases are TGTGCCAGCAGCTTGTCAGGGAACTATGGCTACACCTTC.

The rearrangement joins TRBV10-3 to TRBJ1-2; no clear D gene. CDR1 and CDR2 (germline): ENHRY, SYGVKD. The CDR3 runs 13 residues. Trimming pared 0 bases from V and 2 bases from J, leaving 4 bases between. The CDR3 nucleotides are TGTGCCATCAGTGAGTCCGGGAACTATGGCTACACCTTC. It encodes CAISESGNYGYTF.

The chain joins TRBV27 to TRBJ1-2; D uncertain. CDR1 MNHEY and CDR2 SMNVEV come from the germline V gene (reference sequence). V was shortened by 3 bases and J by 0 bases, with 11 bases between the two germline ends. CDR3 length: 15 amino acids. This CDR3 reads CASSFVREANYGYTF. The CDR3 DNA reads as TGTGCCAGCAGTTTTGTACGGGAAGCTAACTATGGCTACACCTTC.

The J gene is TRBJ1-5, the V gene TRBV27; 10 bases are shared with TRBD1. Germline-derived CDR1 and CDR2 are MNHEY and SMNVEV (reference sequence). The CDR3 totals 16 residues. With 6 bases clipped from V and 4 bases from J, the junction kept 9 bases outside the gene matches. The DNA of the CDR3 is TGTGCCAGCAGGCTCTTGACAGGGGGCAGGAATCAGCCCCAGCATTTT. This codes for CASRLLTGGRNQPQHF.

The gene calls are TRBV28 and TRBJ2-2, with D maybe TRBD2 (6 bases). CDR1 and CDR2 from the germline V gene are MDHEN and SYDVKM. The CDR3 runs to 15 residues. V was pared by 3 bases and J by 6 bases, with 14 bases between. The CDR3 DNA follows: TGTGCCAGCAGTTTTCGAACTGCGGGGCCCGGGGAGCTGTTTTTT. It is translated as CASSFRTAGPGELFF.

This sequence joins TRBV2 and TRBJ1-5, with 7 positions matching TRBD1. The junction had 11 bases not matched to a gene; V was cut back by 11 bases and J by 7 bases. The CDR3 covers 13 residues. The germline V gene has CDR1 SNHLY and CDR2 FYNNEI. The CDR3 bases are TGTGCCTCAATGGGGGACAGAGAGCAGCCCCAGCATTTT. Its translation is CASMGDREQPQHF.

The gene calls are TRBV5-1 and TRBJ1-3, with D unclear. V was cut by 1 base and J by 0 bases, with 11 bases left in between. The germline V gene has CDR1 SGHRS and CDR2 YFSETQ. This CDR3 is built from 16 residues. CDR3 protein: CASSLNRGFSGNTIYF. The CDR3 bases are TGCGCCAGCAGCTTGAATCGGGGTTTCTCTGGAAACACCATATATTTT. Full variable domain (remainder filled in from reference TRBV5-1 and TRBJ1-3): KAGVTQTPRYLIKTRGQQVTLSCSPISGHRSVSWYQQTPGQGLQFLFEYFSETQRNKGNFPGRFSGRQFSNSRSEMNVSTLELGDSALYLCASSLNRGFSGNTIYFGEGSWLTVV.

The V and J genes are TRBV6-1 and TRBJ1-5; D is possibly TRBD1 (6 bases). V was pared by 1 base and J by 3 bases, with 13 bases between. This CDR3 contains 16 residues. The germline V gene encodes CDR1 MNHNS and CDR2 SASEGT. The CDR3 protein is CASSEETGIFNQPQHF. The CDR3 coding sequence is TGTGCCAGCAGTGAAGAAACAGGGATATTCAATCAGCCCCAGCATTTT.

This chain uses TRBV29-1 with TRBJ2-5, with 7 bases fitting TRBD1. The germline V gene has CDR1 SQVTM and CDR2 ANQGSEA. V lost 4 bases to trimming and J lost 2 bases; unmatched junction nucleotides: 4. This CDR3 is built from 13 residues. DNA for the CDR3: TGCAGCGTTGTGGTACAGGGGCAAGAGACCCAGTACTTC. It translates to CSVVVQGQETQYF. Based on the CDR3 plus reference TRBV29-1 and TRBJ2-5, the full variable domain is SAVISQKPSRDICQRGTSLTIQCQVDSQVTMMFWYRQQPGQSLTLIATANQGSEATYESGFVIDKFPISRPNLTFSTLTVSNMSPEDSSIYLCSVVVQGQETQYFGPGTRLLVL.

The chain links TRBV11-3 to TRBJ2-7; D not certain. Trimming took 1 base from V and 0 from J, leaving 7 bases between them. Germline V lookup: CDR1 SGHNT, CDR2 YENEEA. CDR3 size: 14 residues. The CDR3: CASSLVRTSYEQYF. The CDR3 nucleotides read TGTGCCAGCAGCTTAGTGAGAACCTCCTACGAGCAGTACTTC. Variable domain in full (rest from reference TRBV11-3 and TRBJ2-7): EAGVVQSPRYKIIEKKQPVAFWCNPISGHNTLYWYLQNLGQGPELLIRYENEEAVDDSQLPKDRFSAERLKGVDSTLKIQPAELGDSAVYLCASSLVRTSYEQYFGPGTRLTVT.